The 32 T cell receptor beta chains in this list originate from one sample, sequenced in a study of radiotherapy plus CTLA-4 blockade in lung cancer. The table came from immunoSEQ multiplex PCR; TCRdb's copy has only in-frame clones and leaves some out. Of around 90,000 clones in the sample, roughly 80% were seen once. The material sequenced was peripheral blood, taken from a patient treated with radiotherapy plus ipilimumab. These receptors were obtained from a human donor with non-small cell lung cancer who had stable disease on radiotherapy plus ipilimumab.

The rearrangement links TRBV9 to TRBJ1-6, with TRBD1 identical over 9 bases. CDR1 and CDR2 (germline): SGDLS, YYNGEE. Losses at the gene ends were 3 bases for V and 10 bases for J; bases not matched to a gene: 8. The CDR3 covers 15 residues. CDR3 amino acids: CASSGTGTGSSPLHF. For the CDR3, the DNA is TGTGCCAGCAGCGGGACCGGGACAGGGTCCTCACCCCTCCACTTT.

This clone came up a few times. The J gene is TRBJ2-3, the V gene TRBV4-2; D remains ambiguous. V was pared by 0 bases and J by 0 bases, with 13 bases between. From germline, CDR1 is LGHNA and CDR2 YNFKEQ. The CDR3 runs to 17 residues. CDR3 residues: CASSQDGGSSSTDTQYF. DNA of the CDR3: TGTGCCAGCAGCCAAGATGGTGGCTCTTCGAGCACAGATACGCAGTATTTT.

The chain employs TRBV6-5 and TRBJ1-2; D perhaps matches TRBD1 (5 bases). Germline values: CDR1 MNHEY, CDR2 SVGAGI. V was trimmed by 7 bases and J by 7 bases, leaving 19 bases between them. The CDR3 is 14 residues long. The CDR3 sequence is CASNPGGEVGGYTF. The CDR3 DNA reads as TGTGCCAGCAACCCGGGGGGGGAGGTAGGTGGCTACACCTTC.

V gene TRBV5-1 combines with J gene TRBJ1-1; D is perhaps TRBD1 (6 bases). The germline V gene has CDR1 SGHRS and CDR2 YFSETQ. The V gene lost 0 bases and the J gene lost 12 bases, with 15 bases spanning the gap. This CDR3 comprises 13 residues. In DNA form, the CDR3 reads TGCGCCAGCAGCTTGGGGAGGTCGGGGGCTACTTTCTTT. This codes for CASSLGRSGATFF.

V is TRBV6-1 and J is TRBJ1-2; maybe TRBD1 (5 bases). Trimming removed 4 bases at V and 8 bases at J, with 11 bases between. The CDR3 is 12 amino acids. Looked up from germline, CDR1 is MNHNS and CDR2 is SASEGT. CDR3 DNA: TGTGCCAGCAGTGTAGGGGCGGGAGGCTACACCTTC. Its protein is CASSVGAGGYTF.

The rearrangement links TRBV9 to TRBJ1-4, with D perhaps matching TRBD1 (5 bases). Trimming removed 4 bases at V and 6 bases at J, with 16 bases between. Germline CDR1 is SGDLS and CDR2 is YYNGEE. The CDR3 sequence is 15 residues long. CDR3 nucleotide sequence: TGTGCCAGCAGCAGATCCGGGACGAATGATGAAAAACTGTTTTTT. Residues: CASSRSGTNDEKLFF.

The genes are TRBV27 and TRBJ2-7, with D maybe TRBD1 (6 bases). Germline CDR1 is MNHEY and CDR2 is SMNVEV (reference sequence). CDR3 length: 14 amino acids. V lost 10 bases and J lost 7, with 23 bases in between. The CDR3 loop is CATLNSQGSREQYF. The DNA for the CDR3 is TGTGCCACCTTAAATTCACAGGGATCGCGGGAGCAGTACTTC.

V usage is TRBV28 and J usage is TRBJ1-1, with TRBD1 matching over 11 bases. This CDR3 is 15 amino acids long. Germline CDR1 and CDR2: MDHEN and SYDVKM. The V segment lost 6 bases and the J segment 6 bases; nucleotides outside the gene matches: 9. The CDR3 reads CASSRGGTGGSEAFF. Written as DNA, the CDR3 is TGTGCCAGCAGCCGAGGCGGGACAGGGGGTTCTGAAGCTTTCTTT.

The chain has TRBV5-6 and TRBJ1-2, with TRBD1 as a possible D gene (6 bases). V gave up 3 bases and J gave up 2 bases, with 11 bases separating them. Germline values: CDR1 SGHDT, CDR2 YYEEEE. CDR3 length equals 14 residues. The DNA for the CDR3 is TGTGCCAGCAGCTCCTCTGACAGGAACTATGGCTACACCTTC. It yields the protein CASSSSDRNYGYTF.

The CDR3 protein is CASSFDSGYNSPLHF. The DNA for the CDR3 is TGTGCCAGCAGCTTTGATTCGGGCTATAATTCACCCCTCCACTTT. The chain joins TRBV7-2 to TRBJ1-6, with D uncertain. The CDR3 is 15 amino acids. V shed 3 bases and J shed 3 bases, with 9 bases lying between them. The germline V gene encodes CDR1 SGHTA and CDR2 FQGNSA.

V gene TRBV5-6 combines with J gene TRBJ2-1; D remains ambiguous. The germline gives CDR1 SGHDT, CDR2 YYEEEE. Trimming pared 0 bases from V and 10 bases from J, leaving 17 bases between. The CDR3 runs to 15 residues. DNA of the CDR3: TGTGCCAGCAGCTTGGGGGCCCCCCCCCAATTAGAGCAGTTCTTC. It is translated as CASSLGAPPQLEQFF.

V is TRBV9 and J is TRBJ2-7; 8 nucleotides match TRBD1. The CDR3 is 14 amino acids. Germline V gene data show CDR1 as SGDLS and CDR2 as YYNGEE. Trimming took 0 bases from V and 5 from J; bases not matched to a gene: 4. The DNA of the CDR3 is TGTGCCAGCAGCGTAGGGGACAGGACGCACGAGCAGTACTTC. It codes for CASSVGDRTHEQYF.

This chain uses TRBV7-9 with TRBJ1-2, with TRBD1 identical over 8 bases. With V trimmed by 4 bases and J by 6 bases, 7 bases remained unmatched. The CDR3 has 14 residues. Per germline, CDR1 SEHNR and CDR2 FQNEAQ (reference sequence). CDR3 in amino acids: CASSSREDRDGYTF. The CDR3 nucleotides are TGTGCCAGCAGCTCCCGGGAGGACAGGGATGGCTACACCTTC.

This clone has only one observation. V gene TRBV6-1 combines with J gene TRBJ1-1; D is ambiguous. Germline lookup yields CDR1 MNHNS and CDR2 SASEGT. The CDR3 has 14 residues. Trimming cost V 6 bases and J 6 bases, with 17 bases left between them. The DNA of the CDR3 is TGTGCCAGCAGGATGGAAAGGAAGGGATCTGAAGCTTTCTTT. It codes for CASRMERKGSEAFF.

The chain combines TRBV13 with TRBJ1-1; D is ambiguous. The length of the CDR3 is 15 residues. Germline CDR1 PRHDT, CDR2 FYEKMQ (reference sequence). Trimming cost V 5 bases and J 0 bases, with 13 bases left between them. DNA of the CDR3: TGTGCCAGCAGCCCCGCCGGACGGATGAACACTGAAGCTTTCTTT. It codes for CASSPAGRMNTEAFF.

This sequence joins TRBV5-4 and TRBJ2-7, with TRBD1 matching 8 bases. V lost 4 bases and J lost 2; bases outside the gene matches: 11. The CDR3 covers 16 residues. Germline CDR1 and CDR2: SGHNT and YYREEE (reference sequence). CDR3 protein: CASSLPSGTGTYEQYF. CDR3 DNA sequence: TGTGCCAGCAGCCTACCGTCCGGGACAGGTACCTACGAGCAGTACTTC.

The chain employs TRBV5-8 and TRBJ2-2; 10 nucleotides agree with TRBD1. J lost 4 bases, V lost 5 bases, and 8 bases had no gene match. The germline gives CDR1 SGHTS, CDR2 YDEGEE. The CDR3 has 16 residues. Written as DNA, the CDR3 is TGTGCCAGCAGTGCCGGGACAGGGGCTACCACCGGGGAGCTGTTTTTT. It translates to CASSAGTGATTGELFF. Drawing the rest from reference TRBV5-8 and TRBJ2-2, the complete variable domain is EAGVTQSPTHLIKTRGQQATLRCSPISGHTSVYWYQQALGLGLQFLLWYDEGEERNRGNFPPRFSGRQFPNYSSELNVNALELEDSALYLCASSAGTGATTGELFFGEGSRLTVL.

In its sample, this clone was seen once. The chain recombines TRBV11-1 with TRBJ2-1; D is tentatively TRBD1 or TRBD2 (5 bases each). The germline CDR1 and CDR2 sequences are SGHAT and FQDESV (reference sequence). V shed 1 base and J shed 7 bases, with 8 bases lying between them. This CDR3 is built from 13 residues. The CDR3 is CASSLGWGNEQFF. The CDR3 region has the DNA TGTGCCAGCAGCTTAGGGTGGGGGAATGAGCAGTTCTTC. The complete variable domain, with remaining parts taken from reference TRBV11-1 and TRBJ2-1, reads EAEVAQSPRYKITEKSQAVAFWCDPISGHATLYWYRQILGQGPELLVQFQDESVVDDSQLPKDRFSAERLKGVDSTLKIQPAELGDSAMYLCASSLGWGNEQFFGPGTRLTVL.

This sequence joins TRBV6-4 and TRBJ2-3; 7 bases are a match to TRBD1. The CDR3 has 14 amino acids. Per germline, CDR1 MRHNA and CDR2 SNTAGT. With 0 bases clipped from V and 3 bases from J, the junction kept 0 bases outside the gene matches. The DNA for the CDR3 is TGTGCCAGCAGTGACTCGACAGGGACAGATACGCAGTATTTT. The encoded protein is CASSDSTGTDTQYF.

This clone showed up just once. This chain links TRBV25-1 with TRBJ1-5, with TRBD1 as a possible D gene (5 bases). The CDR3 spans 15 residues. CDR1 and CDR2 from the germline V gene are MGHDK and SYGVNS. V was trimmed by 1 base and J by 11 bases, leaving 18 bases between them. CDR3 amino acids: CASSESGSAGRTQHF. For the CDR3, the DNA is TGTGCCAGCAGTGAATCGGGGTCAGCGGGGCGAACCCAGCATTTT. The entire variable domain, with the rest obtained from reference TRBV25-1 and TRBJ1-5, is as follows: EADIYQTPRYLVIGTGKKITLECSQTMGHDKMYWYQQDPGMELHLIHYSYGVNSTEKGDLSSESTVSRIRTEHFPLTLESARPSHTSQYLCASSESGSAGRTQHFGDGTRLSIL.

V and J are TRBV5-1 and TRBJ1-4; 10 bases map to TRBD1. In germline, CDR1 is SGHRS, CDR2 YFSETQ. V gave up 3 bases and J gave up 8 bases; unmatched junction bases: 7. The CDR3 loop spans 15 amino acids. CDR3 nucleotide sequence: TGCGCCAGCAGCTATCCCGGGACAGGGGAAGAAAAACTGTTTTTT. This encodes CASSYPGTGEEKLFF.

This clone showed up just once. This rearrangement joins TRBV2 to TRBJ1-6; D gene uncertain. V was trimmed by 6 bases and J by 7 bases, leaving 10 bases between them. This CDR3 comprises 13 residues. Germline V CDR1 and CDR2: SNHLY, FYNNEI. The CDR3: CASSETENSPLHF. CDR3 DNA: TGTGCCAGCAGCGAGACGGAAAATTCACCCCTCCACTTT.

The rearrangement joins TRBV7-3 to TRBJ2-7; TRBD1 matches 8 bases. Germline lookup yields CDR1 SGHTA and CDR2 FQGTGA. V gave up 3 bases and J gave up 2 bases; unmatched junction bases: 3. The CDR3 sequence is 14 residues long. CDR3 in DNA: TGTGCCAGCAGCTTTCAGGGGGCCGCCTACGAGCAGTACTTC. This gives the protein CASSFQGAAYEQYF. Filled out from reference TRBV7-3 and TRBJ2-7, the complete variable domain reads GAGVSQTPSNKVTEKGKYVELRCDPISGHTALYWYRQSLGQGPEFLIYFQGTGAADDSGLPNDRFFAVRPEGSVSTLKIQRTERGDSAVYLCASSFQGAAYEQYFGPGTRLTVT.

The CDR3 loop is CSGSSLGGHEQFF. The CDR3 DNA is TGCAGCGGGAGTTCTCTGGGGGGTCATGAGCAGTTCTTC. The gene calls are TRBV29-1 and TRBJ2-1; D might be TRBD2 (6 bases). There are 13 residues in the CDR3. From germline, CDR1 is SQVTM and CDR2 ANQGSEA. V was clipped by 7 bases and J by 8 bases, with 18 bases between them.

The rearrangement uses TRBV5-1 and TRBJ1-6; no firm D call. Trimming removed 4 bases from V and 0 bases from J, with 8 bases in between. This CDR3 comprises 15 residues. Germline CDR1 is SGHRS and CDR2 is YFSETQ. CDR3 protein: CASSLRASYNSPLHF. CDR3 DNA sequence: TGCGCCAGCAGCCTAAGGGCCTCCTATAATTCACCCCTCCACTTT.

This chain uses TRBV6-6 with TRBJ1-5; no definite D call. The V gene's germline CDR1 is MNHNY and CDR2 SVGAGI (reference sequence). This CDR3 has 14 residues. The V end was cut by 8 bases, the J end by 2 bases, with 13 bases between. For the CDR3, the DNA is TGTGCCAGCGACGGACGCTTGGGCAATCAGCCCCAGCATTTT. This encodes CASDGRLGNQPQHF.

V gene TRBV30 combines with J gene TRBJ2-2, with D unresolved. The V and J ends lost 4 bases and 3 bases respectively, with 6 bases between them. Germline V lookup: CDR1 GTSNPN, CDR2 SVGIG (reference sequence). The CDR3 is 12 residues long. CDR3: CAWNSHTGELFF. The CDR3 DNA reads TGTGCCTGGAACAGTCACACCGGGGAGCTGTTTTTT.

The chain uses TRBV9 and TRBJ1-1; D call uncertain. This CDR3 is built from 13 residues. Germline V gene lookup returns CDR1 SGDLS and CDR2 YYNGEE. V was trimmed by 4 bases and J by 4 bases, leaving 11 bases between them. This CDR3 reads CASSSPTGTEAFF. In nucleotides, the CDR3 is TGTGCCAGCAGCTCCCCGACGGGCACTGAAGCTTTCTTT.

This sequence joins TRBV5-1 and TRBJ2-5; maybe TRBD2 (5 bases). Germline V gene sequence: CDR1 SGHRS, CDR2 YFSETQ. The CDR3 has 15 residues. The ends were cut back, 0 bases at V and 3 bases at J, with 12 bases in the middle. The DNA of the CDR3 is TGCGCCAGCAGCTTGGTTGGGCTAGCTGAAGAGACCCAGTACTTC. Protein sequence: CASSLVGLAEETQYF.

Comment on this clone: The same CDR3 is also encoded by other DNA sequences in this sample. V usage is TRBV7-3 and J usage is TRBJ2-3; 12 bases are a match to TRBD2. The germline V gene encodes CDR1 SGHTA and CDR2 FQGTGA. The CDR3 totals 17 residues. V lost 7 bases, J lost 5 bases, and 13 bases stayed unmatched. The CDR3 DNA reads TGTGCCAGCATGCCGACTAGCGGGAGCGCCGGGGGAGATACGCAGTATTTT. Translating it yields CASMPTSGSAGGDTQYF.

This rearrangement joins TRBV2 to TRBJ1-1; 10 positions agree with TRBD1. V lost 4 bases and J lost 8; bases outside the gene matches: 7. This CDR3 region has 14 residues. Per germline, CDR1 SNHLY and CDR2 FYNNEI. As DNA, the CDR3 is TGTGCCAGCAGTGGCTCGGGACAGGGGACAGAAGCTTTCTTT. Residues: CASSGSGQGTEAFF.

Concerning this clone: Germline and junction disagree at one end, which may indicate a read error. The rearrangement uses TRBV5-6 and TRBJ1-4; tentatively, D is TRBD1 (5 bases). CDR3 length equals 17 residues. In germline, CDR1 is SGHDT, CDR2 YYEEEE. Here the CDR3 reads CASRFRRDRTTNEKLFF. DNA of the CDR3: TGTGCCAGCCGCTTCCGTAGGGACCGAACAACTAATGAAAAACTGTTTTTT. The entire variable domain, with the rest obtained from reference TRBV5-6 and TRBJ1-4, is as follows: DAGVTQSPTHLIKTRGQQVTLRCSPKSGHDTVSWYQQALGQGPQFIFQYYEEEERQRGNFPDRFSGHQFPNYSSELNVNALLLGDSALYLCASRFRRDRTTNEKLFFGSGTQLSVL.